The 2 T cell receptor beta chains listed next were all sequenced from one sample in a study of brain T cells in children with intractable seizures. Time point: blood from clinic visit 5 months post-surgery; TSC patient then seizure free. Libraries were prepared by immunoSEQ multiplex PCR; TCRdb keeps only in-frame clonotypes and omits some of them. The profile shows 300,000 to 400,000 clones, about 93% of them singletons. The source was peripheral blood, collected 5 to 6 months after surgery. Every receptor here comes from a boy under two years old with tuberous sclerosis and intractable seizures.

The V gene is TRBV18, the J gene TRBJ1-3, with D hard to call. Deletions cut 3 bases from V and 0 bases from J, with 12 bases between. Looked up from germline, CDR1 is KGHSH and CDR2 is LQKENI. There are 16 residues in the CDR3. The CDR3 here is CASSPRTEGSGNTIYF. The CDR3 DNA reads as TGTGCCAGCTCACCGAGGACCGAGGGCTCTGGAAACACCATATATTTT.

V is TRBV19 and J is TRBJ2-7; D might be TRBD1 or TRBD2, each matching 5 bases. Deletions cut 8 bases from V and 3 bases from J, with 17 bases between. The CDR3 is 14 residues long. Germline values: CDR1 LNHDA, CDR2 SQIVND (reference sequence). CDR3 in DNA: TGTGCCAGTGGGGACGGGCCATTCGGCTACGAGCAGTACTTC. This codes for CASGDGPFGYEQYF.